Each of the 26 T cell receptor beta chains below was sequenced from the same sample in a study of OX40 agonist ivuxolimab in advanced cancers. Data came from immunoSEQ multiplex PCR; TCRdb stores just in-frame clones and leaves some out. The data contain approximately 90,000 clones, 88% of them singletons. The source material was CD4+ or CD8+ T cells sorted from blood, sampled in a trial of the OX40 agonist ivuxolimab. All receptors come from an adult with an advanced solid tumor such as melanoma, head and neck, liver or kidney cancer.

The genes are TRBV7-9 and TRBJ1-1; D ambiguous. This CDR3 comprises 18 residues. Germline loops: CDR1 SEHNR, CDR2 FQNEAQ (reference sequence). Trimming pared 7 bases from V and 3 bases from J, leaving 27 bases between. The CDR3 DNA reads TGTGCCAGCAACCCTAAAGGTAGCGGGGTCGCGTCCTACACTGAAGCTTTCTTT. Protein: CASNPKGSGVASYTEAFF.

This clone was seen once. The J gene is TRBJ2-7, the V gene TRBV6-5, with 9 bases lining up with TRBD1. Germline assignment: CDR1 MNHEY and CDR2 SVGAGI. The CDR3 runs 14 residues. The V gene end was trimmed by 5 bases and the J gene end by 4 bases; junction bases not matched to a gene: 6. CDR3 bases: TGTGCCAGCAGTAGGGACAGGGAAGCTTACGAGCAGTACTTC. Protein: CASSRDREAYEQYF.

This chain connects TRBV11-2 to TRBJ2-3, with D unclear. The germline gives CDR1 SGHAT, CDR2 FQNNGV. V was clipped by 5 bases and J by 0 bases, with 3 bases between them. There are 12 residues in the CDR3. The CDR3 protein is CASSHSTDTQYF. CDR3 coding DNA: TGTGCCAGCAGCCACAGCACAGATACGCAGTATTTT.

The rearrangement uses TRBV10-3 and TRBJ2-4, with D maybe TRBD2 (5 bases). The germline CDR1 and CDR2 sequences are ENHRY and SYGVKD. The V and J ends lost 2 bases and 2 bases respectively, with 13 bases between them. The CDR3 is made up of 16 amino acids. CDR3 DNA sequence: TGTGCCATCAGTGAGAAGGATGCCGGGACCAAAAACATTCAGTACTTC. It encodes CAISEKDAGTKNIQYF.

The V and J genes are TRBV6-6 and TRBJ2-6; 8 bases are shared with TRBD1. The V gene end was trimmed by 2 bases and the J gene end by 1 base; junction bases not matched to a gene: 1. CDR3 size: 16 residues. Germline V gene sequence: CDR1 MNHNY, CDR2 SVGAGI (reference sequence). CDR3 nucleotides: TGTGCCAGCAGTTACGGACAGGGTTCTGGGGCCAACGTCCTGACTTTC. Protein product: CASSYGQGSGANVLTF.

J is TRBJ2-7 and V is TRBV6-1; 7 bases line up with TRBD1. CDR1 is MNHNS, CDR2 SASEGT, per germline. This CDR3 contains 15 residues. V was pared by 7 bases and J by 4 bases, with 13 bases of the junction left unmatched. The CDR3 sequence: CASTSPGTDSYEQYF. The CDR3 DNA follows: TGTGCCAGCACCTCCCCCGGGACAGACTCATACGAGCAGTACTTC.

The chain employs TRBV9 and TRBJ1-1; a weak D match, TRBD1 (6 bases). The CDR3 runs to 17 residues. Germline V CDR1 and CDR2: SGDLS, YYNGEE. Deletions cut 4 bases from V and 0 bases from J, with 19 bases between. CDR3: CASSPVRGGRMNTEAFF. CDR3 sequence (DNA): TGTGCCAGCAGCCCGGTCCGGGGGGGCCGGATGAACACTGAAGCTTTCTTT.

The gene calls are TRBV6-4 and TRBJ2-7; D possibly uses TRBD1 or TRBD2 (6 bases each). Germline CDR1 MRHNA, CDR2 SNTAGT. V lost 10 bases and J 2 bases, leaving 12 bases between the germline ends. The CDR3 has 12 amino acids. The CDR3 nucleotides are TGTGCCATCGACCGGGGGCCCTACGAGCAGTACTTC. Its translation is CAIDRGPYEQYF.

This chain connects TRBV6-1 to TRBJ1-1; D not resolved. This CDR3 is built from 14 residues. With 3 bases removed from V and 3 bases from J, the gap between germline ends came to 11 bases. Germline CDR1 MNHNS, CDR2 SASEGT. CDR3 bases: TGTGCCAGCAGTGAGCAAGGTGGGGACACTGAAGCTTTCTTT. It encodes CASSEQGGDTEAFF.

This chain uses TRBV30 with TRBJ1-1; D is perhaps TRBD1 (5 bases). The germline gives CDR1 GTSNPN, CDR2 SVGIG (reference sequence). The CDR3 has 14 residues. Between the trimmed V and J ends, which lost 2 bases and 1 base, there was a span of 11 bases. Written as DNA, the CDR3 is TGTGCCTGGAGTCGGTACGGGGCGAACACTGAAGCTTTCTTT. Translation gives CAWSRYGANTEAFF.

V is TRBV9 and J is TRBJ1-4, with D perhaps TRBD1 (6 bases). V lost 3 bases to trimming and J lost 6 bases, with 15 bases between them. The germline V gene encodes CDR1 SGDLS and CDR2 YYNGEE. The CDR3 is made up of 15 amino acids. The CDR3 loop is CASSASNRADEKLFF. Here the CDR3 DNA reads TGTGCCAGCAGCGCCTCAAACAGGGCGGATGAAAAACTGTTTTTT. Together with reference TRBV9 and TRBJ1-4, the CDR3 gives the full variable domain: DSGVTQTPKHLITATGQRVTLRCSPRSGDLSVYWYQQSLDQGLQFLIQYYNGEERAKGNILERFSAQQFPDLHSELNLSSLELGDSALYFCASSASNRADEKLFFGSGTQLSVL.

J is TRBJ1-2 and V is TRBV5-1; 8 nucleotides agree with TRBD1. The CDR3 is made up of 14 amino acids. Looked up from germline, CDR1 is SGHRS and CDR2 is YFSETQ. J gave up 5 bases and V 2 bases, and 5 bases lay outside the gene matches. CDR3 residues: CASSFGDRQYGYTF. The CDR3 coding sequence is TGCGCCAGCAGCTTCGGGGACAGGCAGTATGGCTACACCTTC. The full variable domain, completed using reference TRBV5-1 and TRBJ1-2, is KAGVTQTPRYLIKTRGQQVTLSCSPISGHRSVSWYQQTPGQGLQFLFEYFSETQRNKGNFPGRFSGRQFSNSRSEMNVSTLELGDSALYLCASSFGDRQYGYTFGSGTRLTVV.

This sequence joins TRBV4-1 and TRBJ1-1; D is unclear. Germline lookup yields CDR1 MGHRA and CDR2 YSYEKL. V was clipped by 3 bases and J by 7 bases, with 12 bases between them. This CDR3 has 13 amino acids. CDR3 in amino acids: CASSHISTREAFF. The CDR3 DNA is TGCGCCAGCAGCCATATTTCCACGCGTGAAGCTTTCTTT.

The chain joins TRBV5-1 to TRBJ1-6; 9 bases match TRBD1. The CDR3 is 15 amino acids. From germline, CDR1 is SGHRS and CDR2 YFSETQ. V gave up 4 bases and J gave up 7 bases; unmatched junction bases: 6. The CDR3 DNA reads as TGCGCCAGCAGCCCGGGACAGGGCCTCAATTCACCCCTCCACTTT. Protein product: CASSPGQGLNSPLHF.

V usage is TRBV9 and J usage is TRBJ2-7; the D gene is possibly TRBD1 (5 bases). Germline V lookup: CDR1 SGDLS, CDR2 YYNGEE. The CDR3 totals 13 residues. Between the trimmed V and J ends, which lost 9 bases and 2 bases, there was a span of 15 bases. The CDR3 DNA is TGTGCCAAAGACAGACGAGCTCCCTACGAGCAGTACTTC. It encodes CAKDRRAPYEQYF. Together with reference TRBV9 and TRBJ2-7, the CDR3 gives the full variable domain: DSGVTQTPKHLITATGQRVTLRCSPRSGDLSVYWYQQSLDQGLQFLIQYYNGEERAKGNILERFSAQQFPDLHSELNLSSLELGDSALYFCAKDRRAPYEQYFGPGTRLTVT.

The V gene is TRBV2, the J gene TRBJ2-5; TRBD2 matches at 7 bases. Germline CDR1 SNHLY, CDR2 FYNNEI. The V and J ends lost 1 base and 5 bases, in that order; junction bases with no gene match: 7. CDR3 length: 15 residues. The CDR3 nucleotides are TGTGCCAGCAGTGAAGACTGGGGGGGAAGGGAGACCCAGTACTTC. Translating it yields CASSEDWGGRETQYF.

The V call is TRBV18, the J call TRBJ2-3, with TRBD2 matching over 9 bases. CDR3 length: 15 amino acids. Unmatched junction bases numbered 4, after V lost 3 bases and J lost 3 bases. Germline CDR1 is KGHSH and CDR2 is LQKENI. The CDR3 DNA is TGTGCCAGCTCACCCCCTCTAGCGGGGACAGATACGCAGTATTTT. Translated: CASSPPLAGTDTQYF. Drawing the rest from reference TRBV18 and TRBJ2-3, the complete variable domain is NAGVMQNPRHLVRRRGQEARLRCSPMKGHSHVYWYRQLPEEGLKFMVYLQKENIIDESGMPKERFSAEFPKEGPSILRIQQVVRGDSAAYFCASSPPLAGTDTQYFGPGTRLTVL.

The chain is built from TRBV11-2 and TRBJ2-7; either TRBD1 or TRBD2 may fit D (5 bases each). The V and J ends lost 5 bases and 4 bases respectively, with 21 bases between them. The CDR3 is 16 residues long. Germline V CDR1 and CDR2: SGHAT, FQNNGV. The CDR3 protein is CASSPLQGRRVYEQYF. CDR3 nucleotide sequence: TGTGCCAGCAGCCCCCTTCAGGGACGACGAGTTTACGAGCAGTACTTC.

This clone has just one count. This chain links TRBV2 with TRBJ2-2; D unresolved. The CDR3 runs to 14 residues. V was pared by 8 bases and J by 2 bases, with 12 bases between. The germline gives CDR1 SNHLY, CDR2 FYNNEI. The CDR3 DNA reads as TGTGCCAGCCAACAGTCAGACAACACCGGGGAGCTGTTTTTT. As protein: CASQQSDNTGELFF. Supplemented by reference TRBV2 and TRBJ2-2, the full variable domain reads EPEVTQTPSHQVTQMGQEVILRCVPISNHLYFYWYRQILGQKVEFLVSFYNNEISEKSEIFDDQFSVERPDGSNFTLKIRSTKLEDSAMYFCASQQSDNTGELFFGEGSRLTVL.

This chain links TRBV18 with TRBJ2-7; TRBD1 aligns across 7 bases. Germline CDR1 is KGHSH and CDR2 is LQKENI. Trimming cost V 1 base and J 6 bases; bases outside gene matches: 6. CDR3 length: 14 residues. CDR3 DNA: TGTGCCAGCTCACCACAAGGACAGGTAGGCGAGCAGTACTTC. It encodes CASSPQGQVGEQYF.

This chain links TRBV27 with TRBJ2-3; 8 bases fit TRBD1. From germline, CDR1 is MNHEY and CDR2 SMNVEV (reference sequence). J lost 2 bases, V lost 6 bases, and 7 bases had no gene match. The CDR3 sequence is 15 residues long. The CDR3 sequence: CASSLGDRNTDTQYF. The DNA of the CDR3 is TGTGCCAGCAGCCTAGGGGACAGGAACACAGATACGCAGTATTTT.

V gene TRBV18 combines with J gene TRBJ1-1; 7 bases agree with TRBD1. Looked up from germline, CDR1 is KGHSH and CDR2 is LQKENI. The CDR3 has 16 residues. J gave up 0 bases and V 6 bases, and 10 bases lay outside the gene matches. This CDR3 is CASSRQGGNLNTEAFF. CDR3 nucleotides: TGTGCCAGCTCTCGGCAGGGGGGGAATCTGAACACTGAAGCTTTCTTT.

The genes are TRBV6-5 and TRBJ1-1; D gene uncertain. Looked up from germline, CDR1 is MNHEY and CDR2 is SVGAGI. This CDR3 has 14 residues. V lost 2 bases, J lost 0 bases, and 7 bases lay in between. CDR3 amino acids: CASSYASMNTEAFF. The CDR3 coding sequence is TGTGCCAGCAGTTACGCATCCATGAACACTGAAGCTTTCTTT.

This chain's CDR3 is CASSWRDRDEQYF. The CDR3 region has the DNA TGTGCCAGCAGTTGGAGAGACAGGGACGAGCAGTACTTC. This chain connects TRBV6-5 to TRBJ2-7; 7 positions match TRBD1. Germline V gene data show CDR1 as MNHEY and CDR2 as SVGAGI. J lost 5 bases, V lost 4 bases, and 5 bases had no gene match. The CDR3 consists of 13 residues.

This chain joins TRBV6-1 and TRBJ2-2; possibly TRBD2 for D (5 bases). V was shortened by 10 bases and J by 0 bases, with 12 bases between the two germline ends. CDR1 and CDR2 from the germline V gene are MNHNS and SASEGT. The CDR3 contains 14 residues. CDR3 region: CATPRVTNTGELFF. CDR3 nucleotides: TGTGCCACCCCGAGGGTCACGAACACCGGGGAGCTGTTTTTT.

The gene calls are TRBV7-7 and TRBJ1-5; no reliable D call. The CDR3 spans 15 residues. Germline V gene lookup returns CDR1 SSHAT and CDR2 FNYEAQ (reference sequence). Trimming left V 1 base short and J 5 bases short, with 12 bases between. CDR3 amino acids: CASSLGQVGYQPQHF. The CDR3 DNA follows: TGTGCCAGCAGCTTAGGGCAGGTTGGGTATCAGCCCCAGCATTTT. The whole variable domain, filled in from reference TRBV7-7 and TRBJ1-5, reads GAGVSQSPRYKVTKRGQDVTLRCDPISSHATLYWYQQALGQGPEFLTYFNYEAQPDKSGLPSDRFSAERPEGSISTLTIQRTEQRDSAMYRCASSLGQVGYQPQHFGDGTRLSIL.